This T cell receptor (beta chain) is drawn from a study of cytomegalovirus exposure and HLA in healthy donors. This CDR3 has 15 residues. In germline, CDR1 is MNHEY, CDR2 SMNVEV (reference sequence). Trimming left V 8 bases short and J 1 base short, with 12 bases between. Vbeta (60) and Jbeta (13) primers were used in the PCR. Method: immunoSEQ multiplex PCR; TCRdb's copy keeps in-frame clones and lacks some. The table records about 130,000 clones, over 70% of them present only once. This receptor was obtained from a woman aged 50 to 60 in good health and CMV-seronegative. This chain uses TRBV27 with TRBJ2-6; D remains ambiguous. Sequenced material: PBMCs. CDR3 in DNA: TGTGCCAGCGCCTACCTACAGTCTGGGGCCAACGTCCTGACTTTC. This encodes CASAYLQSGANVLTF. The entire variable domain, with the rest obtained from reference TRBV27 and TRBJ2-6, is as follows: EAQVTQNPRYLITVTGKKLTVTCSQNMNHEYMSWYRQDPGLGLRQIYYSMNVEVTDKGDVPEGYKVSRKEKRNFPLILESPSPNQTSLYFCASAYLQSGANVLTFGAGSRLTVL.